This TCR beta chain was captured in a study of cytomegalovirus exposure and HLA in healthy donors. V was clipped by 7 bases and J by 3 bases, with 7 bases between them. Per germline, CDR1 MDHEN and CDR2 SYDVKM. The CDR3 spans 13 residues. Study-wide results and caveats: The authors enumerated over 150 TCR beta chains as linked to cytomegalovirus.

With respect to this clone: What it binds is unknown.

TCRdb's copy holds only in-frame clones and misses some; the assay was immunoSEQ multiplex PCR. Of over 130,000 clones listed, more than 75% are singletons. The source material was PBMCs. The chain joins TRBV28 to TRBJ2-6, with D hard to call. The TCR was taken from a man aged 18 to 30 in good health and CMV-seropositive. CDR3: CASTPGGANVLTF. CDR3 nucleotide sequence: TGTGCCAGCACCCCCGGTGGGGCCAACGTCCTGACTTTC.